The 29 T cell receptor beta chains listed next were all sequenced from one sample in a study of T cell changes during pregnancy in multiple sclerosis. The repertoire was sequenced with immunoSEQ multiplex PCR; TCRdb's copy has only in-frame clones and lacks some. The data hold more than 40,000 clones, with about 91% observed a single time. This sample comprised CD8+ T cells from peripheral blood mononuclear cells, obtained after pregnancy. These receptors came from a female donor with multiple sclerosis, enrolled in a pregnancy study.

The chain couples TRBV5-4 to TRBJ2-5, with a possible D match to TRBD2 (6 bases). V shed 2 bases and J shed 1 base, with 12 bases lying between them. Per the germline V gene, CDR1 is SGHNT and CDR2 is YYREEE (reference sequence). CDR3 length: 15 amino acids. The CDR3 spells CASSLWGGIQETQYF. In DNA, the CDR3 is TGTGCCAGCAGCTTATGGGGAGGAATCCAAGAGACCCAGTACTTC. The full variable domain, in which reference TRBV5-4 and TRBJ2-5 provide the parts outside the CDR3, is ETGVTQSPTHLIKTRGQQVTLRCSSQSGHNTVSWYQQALGQGPQFIFQYYREEENGRGNFPPRFSGLQFPNYSSELNVNALELDDSALYLCASSLWGGIQETQYFGPGTRLLVL.

This chain links TRBV7-8 with TRBJ2-7; 7 nucleotides align to TRBD1. The V segment lost 5 bases and the J segment 3 bases; nucleotides outside the gene matches: 13. The length of the CDR3 is 16 residues. CDR1 is SGHVS and CDR2 is FQNEAQ in the germline V gene. CDR3 protein: CASSASPTQGVYEQYF. The CDR3 DNA reads as TGTGCCAGCAGCGCCTCCCCGACGCAGGGGGTCTACGAGCAGTACTTC.

This clone was observed a single time. The chain links TRBV2 to TRBJ1-4; 9 bases are a match to TRBD1. The V segment lost 3 bases and the J segment 5 bases; nucleotides outside the gene matches: 4. In germline, CDR1 is SNHLY, CDR2 FYNNEI. The CDR3 extends over 15 amino acids. This CDR3 is CASSERQGGNEKLFF. CDR3 bases: TGTGCCAGCAGTGAGAGACAGGGGGGGAATGAAAAACTGTTTTTT.

The rearrangement joins TRBV6-4 to TRBJ2-1, with D maybe TRBD2 (5 bases). V was clipped by 1 base and J by 9 bases, with 13 bases between them. This CDR3 has 14 amino acids. Germline V gives CDR1 MRHNA, CDR2 SNTAGT. CDR3 sequence: CASSDWTGMGEQFF. The CDR3, as DNA: TGTGCCAGCAGTGACTGGACTGGTATGGGTGAGCAGTTCTTC.

V usage is TRBV5-1 and J usage is TRBJ2-7, with 8 bases fitting TRBD1. Germline trimming cut 0 bases from V and 0 bases from J; bases unmatched to any gene: 5. Germline V gene data show CDR1 as SGHRS and CDR2 as YFSETQ. This CDR3 has 16 residues. The CDR3 is CASSLAGDRSSYEQYF. CDR3 coding DNA: TGCGCCAGCAGCTTGGCCGGGGACAGGAGCTCCTACGAGCAGTACTTC.

This chain joins TRBV19 and TRBJ1-2, with 8 nucleotides matching TRBD1. This CDR3 region has 17 residues. Germline lookup yields CDR1 LNHDA and CDR2 SQIVND (reference sequence). Germline trimming cut 6 bases from V and 8 bases from J; bases unmatched to any gene: 20. The CDR3, as DNA: TGTGCCAGTAGAGCCCCCTTTCCGACAGGGGTCCCTCTGGGCTACACCTTC. This translates into CASRAPFPTGVPLGYTF. Full variable domain (missing parts from reference TRBV19 and TRBJ1-2): DGGITQSPKYLFRKEGQNVTLSCEQNLNHDAMYWYRQDPGQGLRLIYYSQIVNDFQKGDIAEGYSVSREKKESFPLTVTSAQKNPTAFYLCASRAPFPTGVPLGYTFGSGTRLTVV.

This sequence joins TRBV7-6 and TRBJ2-5, with D hard to call. This CDR3 is 13 amino acids long. Per the germline V gene, CDR1 is SGHVS and CDR2 is FNYEAQ. Trimming removed 3 bases from V and 7 bases from J, with 12 bases in between. The CDR3 nucleotides read TGTGCCAGCAGCTTGGGCGACGTCGGGACCCAGTACTTC. Translated, it gives CASSLGDVGTQYF.

The V and J genes are TRBV4-3 and TRBJ1-1; D gene uncertain. Germline-derived CDR1 and CDR2 are LGHNA and YSLEER. This CDR3 has 17 amino acids. V was shortened by 0 bases and J by 5 bases, with 19 bases between the two germline ends. The CDR3 loop reads CASSQDSAQVRGTEAFF. The DNA of the CDR3 is TGCGCCAGCAGCCAAGATTCCGCCCAAGTTCGGGGAACTGAAGCTTTCTTT.

This rearrangement joins TRBV7-8 to TRBJ2-1; TRBD1 aligns across 10 bases. CDR1 and CDR2 (germline): SGHVS, FQNEAQ. CDR3 length: 16 amino acids. Trimming took 1 base from V and 12 from J; bases not matched to a gene: 12. This CDR3 reads CASSLEGDRGLLGQFF. The CDR3 DNA reads as TGTGCCAGCAGCTTAGAGGGGGACAGGGGCCTTTTAGGGCAGTTCTTC.

The gene calls are TRBV9 and TRBJ1-1; the match to TRBD1 covers 7 bases. Losses at the gene ends were 4 bases for V and 6 bases for J; bases not matched to a gene: 6. Germline CDR1 and CDR2: SGDLS and YYNGEE. The CDR3 runs 13 residues. The CDR3 region has the DNA TGTGCCAGCAGCTTAACCACAGGGGCTGAAGCTTTCTTT. Translating gives CASSLTTGAEAFF. The full variable domain, rest sourced from reference TRBV9 and TRBJ1-1, is DSGVTQTPKHLITATGQRVTLRCSPRSGDLSVYWYQQSLDQGLQFLIQYYNGEERAKGNILERFSAQQFPDLHSELNLSSLELGDSALYFCASSLTTGAEAFFGQGTRLTVV.

The chain links TRBV6-4 to TRBJ2-7; D possibly corresponds to TRBD1 (6 bases). Germline V CDR1 and CDR2: MRHNA, SNTAGT. V was pared by 0 bases and J by 6 bases, with 9 bases between. The CDR3 length is 13 residues. The CDR3 region is CASSDSDSSEQYF. The DNA of the CDR3 is TGTGCCAGCAGTGACTCGGACAGTTCCGAGCAGTACTTC.

The rearrangement uses TRBV30 and TRBJ2-4; D gene ambiguous. Germline V gene data show CDR1 as GTSNPN and CDR2 as SVGIG (reference sequence). V was trimmed by 7 bases and J by 0 bases, leaving 13 bases between them. The CDR3 spans 14 residues. The CDR3 DNA is TGTGCCTCTCTAGGCCGGCTAGCCAAAAACATTCAGTACTTC. It translates to CASLGRLAKNIQYF.

CDR3 region: CASSPGTSGDTQYF. The CDR3 DNA reads as TGTGCCAGCAGCCCCGGGACTAGCGGAGATACGCAGTATTTT. The chain employs TRBV7-2 and TRBJ2-3; 11 nucleotides line up with TRBD2. The CDR3 spans 14 residues. The V gene end was trimmed by 5 bases and the J gene end by 5 bases; junction bases not matched to a gene: 3. Per the germline V gene, CDR1 is SGHTA and CDR2 is FQGNSA.

The chain combines TRBV4-1 with TRBJ1-4, with unresolved D. The germline V gene encodes CDR1 MGHRA and CDR2 YSYEKL. The ends were cut back, 3 bases at V and 5 bases at J, with 10 bases in the middle. The CDR3 covers 14 residues. DNA of the CDR3: TGCGCCAGCAGCCAGGGCAGCGGGAATGAAAAACTGTTTTTT. Protein: CASSQGSGNEKLFF.

The chain uses TRBV27 and TRBJ1-1; a weak D match, TRBD1 (5 bases). The CDR3 is 13 amino acids. The germline V gene has CDR1 MNHEY and CDR2 SMNVEV (reference sequence). Trimming cost V 4 bases and J 0 bases, with 6 bases left between them. The CDR3 here is CASSWGLNTEAFF. The CDR3 coding sequence is TGTGCCAGCAGTTGGGGCTTGAACACTGAAGCTTTCTTT.

V and J are TRBV7-6 and TRBJ2-3; TRBD2 matches at 11 bases. After removal of 4 bases from V and 2 bases from J, the junction contained 5 bases not matched to a gene. The germline V gene encodes CDR1 SGHVS and CDR2 FNYEAQ. The CDR3 spans 16 residues. In DNA form, the CDR3 reads TGTGCCAGCAGCTCTCGACTAGCGGGACTCACAGATACGCAGTATTTT. This encodes CASSSRLAGLTDTQYF.

The V call is TRBV7-2, the J call TRBJ2-5; D remains ambiguous. Germline V gives CDR1 SGHTA, CDR2 FQGNSA. Trimming pared 2 bases from V and 4 bases from J, leaving 14 bases between. The CDR3 contains 15 residues. The CDR3 DNA follows: TGTGCCAGCAGCTTAAGCTCTTACCCGGGAGAGACCCAGTACTTC. As protein: CASSLSSYPGETQYF. The variable domain in full, completed from reference TRBV7-2 and TRBJ2-5, reads GAGVSQSPSNKVTEKGKDVELRCDPISGHTALYWYRQSLGQGLEFLIYFQGNSAPDKSGLPSDRFSAERTGGSVSTLTIQRTQQEDSAVYLCASSLSSYPGETQYFGPGTRLLVL.

This chain connects TRBV2 to TRBJ2-2; TRBD2 might be the D (5 bases). Looked up from germline, CDR1 is SNHLY and CDR2 is FYNNEI. The CDR3 is made up of 15 amino acids. The V gene lost 8 bases and the J gene lost 4 bases, with 17 bases spanning the gap. Written as DNA, the CDR3 is TGTGCCAGCTGGGGTCGGGGATTCCCCACCGGGGAGCTGTTTTTT. It codes for CASWGRGFPTGELFF.

The chain has TRBV7-9 and TRBJ1-2, with 10 bases that match TRBD1. This CDR3 comprises 13 residues. Trimming cost V 4 bases and J 8 bases; bases outside gene matches: 4. CDR1 is SEHNR, CDR2 FQNEAQ, per germline (reference sequence). Written as DNA, the CDR3 is TGTGCCAGCAGCTCCGGACAGGGGGACGGCTACACCTTC. Amino acid sequence: CASSSGQGDGYTF.

This chain links TRBV7-9 with TRBJ1-5; D uncertain. Germline CDR1 reads SEHNR; CDR2 reads FQNEAQ (reference sequence). CDR3 length equals 13 residues. With 3 bases removed from V and 6 bases from J, the gap between germline ends came to 9 bases. CDR3 loop: CASSFGIGQPQHF. In DNA form, the CDR3 reads TGTGCCAGCAGCTTCGGGATAGGTCAGCCCCAGCATTTT.

This chain uses TRBV11-2 with TRBJ2-3; unclear D gene. Germline CDR1 SGHAT, CDR2 FQNNGV. Trimming took 5 bases from V and 4 from J, leaving 7 bases between them. The CDR3 extends over 12 amino acids. CDR3 region: CASSVHADTQYF. The CDR3 region has the DNA TGTGCCAGCAGCGTCCATGCAGATACGCAGTATTTT.

This CDR3 is CASSRPQGAYEQYF. The CDR3 DNA follows: TGTGCCAGCAGCCGACCACAGGGTGCCTACGAGCAGTACTTC. The chain employs TRBV7-9 and TRBJ2-7; a weak D match, TRBD1 (6 bases). The germline CDR1 and CDR2 sequences are SEHNR and FQNEAQ (reference sequence). V lost 5 bases and J lost 2, with 13 bases in between. The CDR3 spans 14 residues. Full variable domain (outside the CDR3, taken from reference TRBV7-9 and TRBJ2-7): DTGVSQNPRHKITKRGQNVTFRCDPISEHNRLYWYRQTLGQGPEFLTYFQNEAQLEKSRLLSDRFSAERPKGSFSTLEIQRTEQGDSAMYLCASSRPQGAYEQYFGPGTRLTVT.

This clone was seen just once. The chain carries TRBV10-3 and TRBJ2-2; 7 nucleotides align to TRBD2. CDR1 is ENHRY and CDR2 is SYGVKD in the germline V gene. The CDR3 length is 17 residues. Unmatched junction bases numbered 11, after V lost 0 bases and J lost 7 bases. CDR3 amino acids: CAISESSVAGALGELFF. In nucleotides, the CDR3 is TGTGCCATCAGTGAGTCGAGTGTGGCGGGAGCCCTCGGGGAGCTGTTTTTT.

This sequence joins TRBV5-1 and TRBJ2-7; the D gene is possibly TRBD1 (6 bases). This CDR3 is 15 amino acids long. With 4 bases removed from V and 4 bases from J, the gap between germline ends came to 18 bases. Germline V gives CDR1 SGHRS, CDR2 YFSETQ. The CDR3 DNA reads TGCGCCAGCAGCCCGATAAGTCAGGGGCTATACGAGCAGTACTTC. It specifies CASSPISQGLYEQYF.

By frequency in the sample, this clone is medium-sized (0.01 to 0.1%). This chain's CDR3 is CASSSLGAVNQPQHF. The CDR3 region has the DNA TGTGCCAGTAGTAGTTTGGGGGCAGTAAATCAGCCCCAGCATTTT. The chain recombines TRBV19 with TRBJ1-5; D is perhaps TRBD1 (6 bases). This CDR3 has 15 residues. Germline V gene lookup returns CDR1 LNHDA and CDR2 SQIVND (reference sequence). Trimming left V 4 bases short and J 4 bases short, with 14 bases between.

The chain carries TRBV27 and TRBJ1-5, with 10 nucleotides matching TRBD1. The CDR3 runs 14 residues. The germline V gene encodes CDR1 MNHEY and CDR2 SMNVEV (reference sequence). J gave up 5 bases and V 3 bases, and 1 base lay outside the gene matches. The CDR3 nucleotides are TGTGCCAGCAGTTTCGGGACAGGGGATCAGCCCCAGCATTTT. It yields the protein CASSFGTGDQPQHF.

This clone was detected a few times. The chain uses TRBV6-4 and TRBJ2-3, with D possibly matching TRBD1 (5 bases). The V gene lost 5 bases and the J gene lost 3 bases, with 9 bases spanning the gap. Germline loops: CDR1 MRHNA, CDR2 SNTAGT. There are 13 residues in the CDR3. CDR3 bases: TGTGCCAGCAGTCCCCAGGGTACAGATACGCAGTATTTT. Protein: CASSPQGTDTQYF.

The CDR3 protein is CASSQGSGLNYGYTF. As DNA, the CDR3 is TGTGCCAGCAGCCAAGGGTCAGGTCTAAACTATGGCTACACCTTC. V and J are TRBV4-2 and TRBJ1-2; D remains unclear. The CDR3 has 15 amino acids. Germline assignment: CDR1 LGHNA and CDR2 YNFKEQ. V lost 1 base, J lost 2 bases, and 11 bases lay in between.

The chain uses TRBV18 and TRBJ2-3, with a possible D match to TRBD1 (6 bases). The V gene lost 0 bases and the J gene lost 4 bases, with 14 bases spanning the gap. Germline values: CDR1 KGHSH, CDR2 LQKENI. The CDR3 length is 16 residues. CDR3 DNA sequence: TGTGCCAGCTCACCACCCCAAGTGGGGGCCCCAGATACGCAGTATTTT. Amino acids: CASSPPQVGAPDTQYF.